This T cell receptor beta chain was observed in a study of T cell clones after liver transplantation. In germline, CDR1 is MDHEN, CDR2 SYDVKM. Trimming at V came to 11 bases and at J to 5 bases, leaving 15 bases not matched to a gene. The CDR3 runs to 15 residues. Notes on this clone: The antigen remains undetermined.

Study-level points and caveats: Post-transplant time points were not standardized, so conclusions are preliminary. In a couple of subjects, few donor cells limited the measurable donor-reactive repertoire.

Using immunoSEQ multiplex PCR, the repertoire was profiled, and TCRdb retains in-frame clones only, with some absent. The sample yields over 50,000 clones, about four fifths seen once. Sequencing was performed on CD4+ T cells from blood, taken before liver transplant. The J gene is TRBJ2-5, the V gene TRBV28, with TRBD1 identical over 9 bases. This receptor was taken from a human donor who received a liver transplant. CDR3 protein: CASGDRAEMKETQYF. CDR3 nucleotide sequence: TGTGCCTCTGGGGACAGGGCAGAAATGAAGGAGACCCAGTACTTC.